What follows are 7 T cell receptor beta chains derived from one specimen sequenced in a study of cytomegalovirus exposure and HLA in healthy donors. The PCR had 60 Vbeta and 13 Jbeta primers. Method: immunoSEQ multiplex PCR; TCRdb's copy keeps in-frame clones and lacks some. The repertoire holds some 92,000 clones, with 65% to 80% as singletons. The sample consisted of PBMCs. Receptors were obtained from a man under 40 in good health and CMV-seronegative.

The sample holds a few counts of this clone. The chain carries TRBV11-2 and TRBJ1-1, with D possibly being TRBD1 (6 bases). Between the trimmed V and J ends, which lost 5 bases and 4 bases, there was a span of 14 bases. Germline V gene lookup returns CDR1 SGHAT and CDR2 FQNNGV. The length of the CDR3 is 14 residues. CDR3 residues: CASSITQGVTEAFF. The CDR3 nucleotides read TGTGCCAGCAGCATAACACAGGGTGTCACTGAAGCTTTCTTT.

This chain uses TRBV5-8 with TRBJ1-4; D is possibly TRBD1 (6 bases). The ends were cut back, 0 bases at V and 8 bases at J, with 14 bases in the middle. The CDR3 is made up of 15 amino acids. CDR1 and CDR2 (germline): SGHTS, YDEGEE. The CDR3 protein is CASSLGRGHREKLFF. CDR3 bases: TGTGCCAGCAGCTTGGGTCGGGGACACCGAGAAAAACTGTTTTTT.

The chain uses TRBV30 and TRBJ2-1; perhaps TRBD1 as D (5 bases). Germline V CDR1 and CDR2: GTSNPN, SVGIG (reference sequence). CDR3 size: 11 residues. V was clipped by 0 bases and J by 8 bases, with 5 bases between them. CDR3 DNA sequence: TGTGCCTGGAGTGTCAGGGATGAGCAGTTCTTC. Translation gives CAWSVRDEQFF.

This rearrangement joins TRBV6-5 to TRBJ2-7; 7 bases are shared with TRBD1. From germline, CDR1 is MNHEY and CDR2 SVGAGI. CDR3 length: 14 residues. Trimming at V came to 6 bases and at J to 1 base, leaving 6 bases not matched to a gene. CDR3 sequence: CASRWTGHSYEQYF. The CDR3 DNA reads as TGTGCCAGCAGATGGACAGGTCATTCCTACGAGCAGTACTTC.

There are a few counts of this clone. The chain links TRBV6-1 to TRBJ1-3; D perhaps matches TRBD1 (6 bases). Germline V gene lookup returns CDR1 MNHNS and CDR2 SASEGT. The CDR3 sequence is 16 residues long. Trimming shortened V by 4 bases and J by 0 bases, and 13 bases separated the two germline ends. CDR3 DNA sequence: TGTGCCAGCAGTGGGCGACAGGTCCCCTCTGGAAACACCATATATTTT. Its translation is CASSGRQVPSGNTIYF.

V gene TRBV28 combines with J gene TRBJ1-2; 8 positions agree with TRBD1. CDR3 size: 15 residues. The ends lost 4 bases at V and 4 bases at J; junction bases unmatched: 8. Looked up from germline, CDR1 is MDHEN and CDR2 is SYDVKM. CDR3 sequence reads: CASSSPSTGGYGYTF. The CDR3 coding sequence is TGTGCCAGCAGTTCACCGAGTACAGGGGGCTATGGCTACACCTTC.

The DNA for the CDR3 is TGTGCCAGCAGCTTTTCGGGACAAAGGGAGAAACTGTTTTTT. The encoded protein is CASSFSGQREKLFF. The J gene is TRBJ1-4, the V gene TRBV7-9; perhaps TRBD1 as D (6 bases). Germline V CDR1 and CDR2: SEHNR, FQNEAQ (reference sequence). V lost 3 bases and J 11 bases, leaving 16 bases between the germline ends. This CDR3 spans 14 amino acids.